The present T cell receptor beta chain was sequenced within a study of T-cell reconstitution after alpha-beta-depleted transplantation in children. The germline CDR1 and CDR2 sequences are SGHDT and YYEEEE. This CDR3 spans 14 amino acids. The V end was cut by 4 bases, the J end by 5 bases, with 13 bases between. TCRbeta library construction was performed incorporating unique molecular identifiers. TCRdb re-called the PCR reads through MiXCR, storing one row per CDR3 protein. The table lists approximately 400,000 distinct CDR3 sequences, roughly 10% of them singletons. This specimen was PBMCs from the stem cell graft donor, taken from the stem cell graft. The receptor was isolated from a human donor who donated a stem cell graft to a child with acute myeloid leukemia. The chain joins TRBV5-6 to TRBJ2-1; the D is unclear. CDR3 nucleotide sequence: TGTGCCAGCAGCCCCTTTGGCAGCCACAATGAGCAGTTCTTC. As protein: CASSPFGSHNEQFF.